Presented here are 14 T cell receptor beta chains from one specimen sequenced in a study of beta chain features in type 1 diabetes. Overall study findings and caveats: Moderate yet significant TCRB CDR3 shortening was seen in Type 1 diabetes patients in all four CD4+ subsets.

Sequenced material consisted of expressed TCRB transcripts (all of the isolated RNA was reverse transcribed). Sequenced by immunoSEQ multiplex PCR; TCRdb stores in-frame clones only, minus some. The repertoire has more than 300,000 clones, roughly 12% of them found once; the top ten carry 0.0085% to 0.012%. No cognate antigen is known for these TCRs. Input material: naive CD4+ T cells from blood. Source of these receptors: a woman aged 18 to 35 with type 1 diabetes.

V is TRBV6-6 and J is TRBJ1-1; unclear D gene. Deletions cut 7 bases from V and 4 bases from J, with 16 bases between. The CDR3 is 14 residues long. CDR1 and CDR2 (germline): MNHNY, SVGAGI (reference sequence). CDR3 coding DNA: TGTGCCAGCACCGATTCAGCAGGTCCCACTGAAGCTTTCTTT. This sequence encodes CASTDSAGPTEAFF.

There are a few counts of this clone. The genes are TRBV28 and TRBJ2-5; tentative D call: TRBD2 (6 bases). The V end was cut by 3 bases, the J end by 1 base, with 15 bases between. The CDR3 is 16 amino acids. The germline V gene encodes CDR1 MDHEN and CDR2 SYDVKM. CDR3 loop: CASSFNGSPTQETQYF. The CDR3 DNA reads TGTGCCAGCAGTTTTAACGGGAGCCCTACCCAAGAGACCCAGTACTTC.

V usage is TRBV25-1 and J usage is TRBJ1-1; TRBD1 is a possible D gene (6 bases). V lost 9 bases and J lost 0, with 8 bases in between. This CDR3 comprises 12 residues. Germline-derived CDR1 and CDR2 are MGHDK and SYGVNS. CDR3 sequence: CARGQMNTEAFF. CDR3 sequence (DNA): TGTGCCAGAGGACAGATGAACACTGAAGCTTTCTTT.

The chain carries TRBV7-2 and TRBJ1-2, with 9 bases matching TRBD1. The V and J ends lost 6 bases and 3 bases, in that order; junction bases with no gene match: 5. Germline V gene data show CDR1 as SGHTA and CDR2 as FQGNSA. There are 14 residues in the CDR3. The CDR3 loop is CASSQRDRDYGYTF. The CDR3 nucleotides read TGTGCCAGCAGTCAACGGGACAGGGACTATGGCTACACCTTC.

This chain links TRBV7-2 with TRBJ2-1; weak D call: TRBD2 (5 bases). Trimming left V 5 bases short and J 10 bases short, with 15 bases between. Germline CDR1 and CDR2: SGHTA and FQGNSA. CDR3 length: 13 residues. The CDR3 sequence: CASSPSREGEQFF. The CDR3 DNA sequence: TGTGCCAGCAGCCCGTCCCGGGAAGGCGAGCAGTTCTTC.

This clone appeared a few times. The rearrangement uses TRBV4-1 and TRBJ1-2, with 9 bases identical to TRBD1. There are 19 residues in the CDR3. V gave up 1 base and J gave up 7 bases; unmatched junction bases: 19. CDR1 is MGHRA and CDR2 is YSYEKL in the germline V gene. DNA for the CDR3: TGCGCCAGCAGCCAAGGTCTACTACGCGGGGACAGGGCCAGGGGTGGCTACACCTTC. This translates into CASSQGLLRGDRARGGYTF.

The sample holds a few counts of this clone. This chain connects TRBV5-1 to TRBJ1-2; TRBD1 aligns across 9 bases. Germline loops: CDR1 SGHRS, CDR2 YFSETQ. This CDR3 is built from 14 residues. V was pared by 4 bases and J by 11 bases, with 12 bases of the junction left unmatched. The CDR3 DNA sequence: TGCGCCAGCAGCCCACCCGGGACAGGGAACGATTACACCTTC. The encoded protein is CASSPPGTGNDYTF.

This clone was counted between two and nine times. For the CDR3, the DNA is TGTGCCAGCAGCTTGACTAGTTTCCCCTACGAGCAGTACTTC. Amino acid sequence: CASSLTSFPYEQYF. The rearrangement joins TRBV5-4 to TRBJ2-7, with TRBD2 as a possible D gene (5 bases). With 1 base removed from V and 2 bases from J, the gap between germline ends came to 10 bases. The CDR3 spans 14 residues. CDR1 SGHNT and CDR2 YYREEE come from the germline V gene (reference sequence).

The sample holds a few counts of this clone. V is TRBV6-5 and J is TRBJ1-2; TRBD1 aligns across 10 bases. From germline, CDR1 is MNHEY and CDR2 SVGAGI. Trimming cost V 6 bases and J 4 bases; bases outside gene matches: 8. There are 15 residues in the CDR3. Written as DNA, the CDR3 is TGTGCCAGCAGAGACTGGGACAGGGGTCGCTATGGCTACACCTTC. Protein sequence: CASRDWDRGRYGYTF.

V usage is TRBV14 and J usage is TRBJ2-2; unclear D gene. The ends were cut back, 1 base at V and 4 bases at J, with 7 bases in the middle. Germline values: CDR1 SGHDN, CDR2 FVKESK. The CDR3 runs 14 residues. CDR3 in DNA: TGTGCCAGCAGCCAAGTCCCCGTCACCGGGGAGCTGTTTTTT. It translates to CASSQVPVTGELFF.

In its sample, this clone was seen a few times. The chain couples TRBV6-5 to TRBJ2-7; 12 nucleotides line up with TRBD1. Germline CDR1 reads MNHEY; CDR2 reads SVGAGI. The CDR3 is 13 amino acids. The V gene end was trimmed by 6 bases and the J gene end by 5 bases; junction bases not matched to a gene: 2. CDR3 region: CASRGQGADEQYF. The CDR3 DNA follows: TGTGCCAGCAGGGGACAGGGGGCGGACGAGCAGTACTTC.

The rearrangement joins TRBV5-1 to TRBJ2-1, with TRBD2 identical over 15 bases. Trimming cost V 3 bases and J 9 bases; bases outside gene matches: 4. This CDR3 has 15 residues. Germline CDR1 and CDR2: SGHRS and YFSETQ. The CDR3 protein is CASSSGTSGGFEQFF. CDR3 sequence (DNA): TGCGCCAGCAGCTCCGGGACTAGCGGGGGGTTTGAGCAGTTCTTC.

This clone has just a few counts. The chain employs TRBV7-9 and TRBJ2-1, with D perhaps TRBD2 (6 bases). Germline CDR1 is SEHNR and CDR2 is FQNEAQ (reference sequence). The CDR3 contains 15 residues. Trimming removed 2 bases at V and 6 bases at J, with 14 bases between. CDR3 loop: CASSLSRGSLNEQFF. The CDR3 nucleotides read TGTGCCAGCAGCTTATCTCGGGGGAGCCTCAATGAGCAGTTCTTC.

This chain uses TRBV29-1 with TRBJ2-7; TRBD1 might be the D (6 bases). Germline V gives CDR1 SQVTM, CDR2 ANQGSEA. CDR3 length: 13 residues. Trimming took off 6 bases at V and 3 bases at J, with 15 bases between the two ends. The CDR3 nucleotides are TGCAGCGTGGGGAACAGGGCAAACTACGAGCAGTACTTC. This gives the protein CSVGNRANYEQYF.